What follows are 23 T cell receptor beta chains derived from one specimen sequenced in a study of vaccination effects on CD4 cells after COVID-19. Clones were sequenced by immunoSEQ multiplex PCR, and TCRdb holds only the in-frame ones, with some missing. The data contain tens of thousands of clones, under 75% of them singletons. These receptors' antigens are unknown. In the ViraFEST assay, antigen-specific CD4+ clonotypes were identified by expansion after peptide-pool stimulation. Culturing for around eleven days preceded CD4+ T cell isolation. Vaccinated participants had no history of SARS-CoV-2 infection and tested negative for nucleocapsid antibodies. This material consisted of CD4+ T cells from PBMCs cultured with HCoV-OC43 spike peptides, taken before COVID-19 vaccination. Indicated subset: HCoV-OC43 spike overlapping peptide pool stimulation. Receptors originate from a human donor who received a COVID-19 vaccine.

V is TRBV5-5 and J is TRBJ2-3; TRBD2 matches at 11 bases. CDR3 length: 16 residues. J lost 2 bases, V lost 0 bases, and 2 bases had no gene match. CDR1 and CDR2 (germline): SGHKS, YYEKEE (reference sequence). The CDR3 DNA sequence: TGTGCCAGCAGCTTGGGACTAGCGGGGTCCACAGATACGCAGTATTTT. It translates to CASSLGLAGSTDTQYF.

CDR3 amino acids: CASSEAPGQETQYF. The CDR3 nucleotides read TGCGCCAGCAGTGAGGCCCCAGGCCAGGAGACCCAGTACTTC. V and J are TRBV10-2 and TRBJ2-5; D not certain. The CDR3 covers 14 residues. The germline V gene encodes CDR1 WSHSY and CDR2 SAAADI. V gave up 2 bases and J gave up 5 bases, with 12 bases separating them.

This clone was counted between two and nine times. The rearrangement joins TRBV24-1 to TRBJ2-5; D is unclear. The CDR3 runs 12 residues. Germline V lookup: CDR1 KGHDR, CDR2 SFDVKD. The V and J ends lost 4 bases and 5 bases respectively, with 7 bases between them. This chain's CDR3 is CATSEGKETQYF. The CDR3 DNA is TGTGCCACCAGTGAAGGGAAGGAGACCCAGTACTTC.

J is TRBJ2-2 and V is TRBV10-2; 11 bases match TRBD2. Germline CDR1 and CDR2: WSHSY and SAAADI. The CDR3 has 15 amino acids. J was trimmed by 4 bases and V by 6 bases; bases with no gene match: 4. DNA for the CDR3: TGCGCCAGCAGAGTAGCGGGGGGGCCCACCGGGGAGCTGTTTTTT. This encodes CASRVAGGPTGELFF.

This clone has a handful of counts. This sequence joins TRBV20-1 and TRBJ1-2, with 7 positions matching TRBD1. The CDR3 consists of 11 residues. Germline V gives CDR1 DFQATT, CDR2 SNEGSKA (reference sequence). DNA of the CDR3: TGCGGGTCCCGACAGGGTTATGGCTACACCTTC. Its protein product is CGSRQGYGYTF.

The gene calls are TRBV20-1 and TRBJ1-6; maybe TRBD1 (6 bases). The CDR3 consists of 14 residues. The germline V gene has CDR1 DFQATT and CDR2 SNEGSKA (reference sequence). V was trimmed by 3 bases and J by 7 bases, leaving 13 bases between them. The CDR3 reads CSASKGVGNSPLHF. The CDR3 DNA sequence: TGCAGTGCTAGTAAGGGGGTCGGAAATTCACCCCTCCACTTT.

The chain joins TRBV5-1 to TRBJ2-6; D unresolved. The V end was cut by 3 bases, the J end by 0 bases, with 7 bases between. The germline gives CDR1 SGHRS, CDR2 YFSETQ. This CDR3 has 15 residues. DNA for the CDR3: TGCGCCAGCAGCTCAGGCAACTCTGGGGCCAACGTCCTGACTTTC. Its protein is CASSSGNSGANVLTF.

The CDR3 loop reads CASSVEGDYGYTF. CDR3 DNA sequence: TGTGCCAGCAGCGTAGAAGGGGACTATGGCTACACCTTC. This chain connects TRBV9 to TRBJ1-2; D might be TRBD1 (5 bases). This CDR3 is built from 13 residues. Per germline, CDR1 SGDLS and CDR2 YYNGEE. The V end was cut by 0 bases, the J end by 3 bases, with 6 bases between.

The chain links TRBV5-4 to TRBJ2-1, with 8 positions matching TRBD2. CDR1 is SGHNT and CDR2 is YYREEE in the germline V gene (reference sequence). Trimming at V came to 5 bases and at J to 12 bases, leaving 19 bases not matched to a gene. This CDR3 has 16 residues. DNA of the CDR3: TGTGCCAGCAGTCCGGGGGGGGGCAGAGCCGCCACAGGGCAGTTCTTC. Translating it yields CASSPGGGRAATGQFF.

This rearrangement joins TRBV6-6 to TRBJ2-1, with 12 bases fitting TRBD2. The CDR3 contains 15 residues. Germline V gene lookup returns CDR1 MNHNY and CDR2 SVGAGI (reference sequence). V shed 6 bases, J shed 7 bases, and the junction held 7 bases outside the gene matches. CDR3 sequence: CASSRTSGGTNEQFF. CDR3 DNA: TGTGCCAGCAGCCGCACTAGCGGGGGGACTAATGAGCAGTTCTTC.

The J gene is TRBJ2-1, the V gene TRBV7-3, with 11 bases fitting TRBD2. The CDR3 extends over 16 amino acids. Germline CDR1 is SGHTA and CDR2 is FQGTGA. V was clipped by 3 bases and J by 2 bases; unmatched bases: 3. CDR3 nucleotides: TGTGCCAGCAGCTTTAGCGGGGGGGCAACCTACAATGAGCAGTTCTTC. Protein product: CASSFSGGATYNEQFF.

In its sample, this clone was seen once. V is TRBV6-1 and J is TRBJ1-1; no reliable D call. Looked up from germline, CDR1 is MNHNS and CDR2 is SASEGT. V gave up 3 bases and J gave up 2 bases, with 10 bases separating them. The length of the CDR3 is 14 residues. The CDR3 reads CASSDSWGNTEAFF. The CDR3, as DNA: TGTGCCAGCAGTGATTCCTGGGGAAACACTGAAGCTTTCTTT.

The V call is TRBV9, the J call TRBJ2-6; D not resolved. CDR1 and CDR2 from the germline V gene are SGDLS and YYNGEE. The CDR3 sequence is 14 residues long. The V and J ends lost 1 base and 4 bases respectively, with 6 bases between them. The CDR3 DNA is TGTGCCAGCAGCGTATTGGTGGGGGCCAACGTCCTGACTTTC. This encodes CASSVLVGANVLTF.

The rearrangement joins TRBV5-8 to TRBJ1-5, with D uncertain. The CDR3 consists of 17 residues. From germline, CDR1 is SGHTS and CDR2 YDEGEE. Between the trimmed V and J ends, which lost 1 base and 3 bases, there was a span of 17 bases. The CDR3 sequence is CASSLKRMSEDNQPQHF. CDR3 bases: TGTGCCAGCAGCTTGAAAAGGATGAGTGAGGACAATCAGCCCCAGCATTTT. Together with reference TRBV5-8 and TRBJ1-5, the CDR3 gives the full variable domain: EAGVTQSPTHLIKTRGQQATLRCSPISGHTSVYWYQQALGLGLQFLLWYDEGEERNRGNFPPRFSGRQFPNYSSELNVNALELEDSALYLCASSLKRMSEDNQPQHFGDGTRLSIL.

V usage is TRBV7-3 and J usage is TRBJ2-3; 11 nucleotides align to TRBD1. This CDR3 has 15 amino acids. V lost 5 bases to trimming and J lost 4 bases; unmatched junction nucleotides: 5. Germline CDR1 SGHTA, CDR2 FQGTGA. CDR3 in DNA: TGTGCCAGCAGCCACCGGGACAGGGGGGCAGATACGCAGTATTTT. It translates to CASSHRDRGADTQYF.

This clone was observed once. The gene calls are TRBV9 and TRBJ2-5; 7 nucleotides agree with TRBD2. CDR3 size: 16 residues. V dropped 4 bases and J dropped 4; count of bases not matched to a gene: 13. CDR1 and CDR2 (germline): SGDLS, YYNGEE. CDR3 protein: CASSPARGVKVETQYF. Written as DNA, the CDR3 is TGTGCCAGCAGCCCTGCTCGGGGGGTCAAGGTAGAGACCCAGTACTTC.

The chain joins TRBV5-5 to TRBJ2-7; possible D gene TRBD1, 5 bases. The CDR3 length is 15 residues. CDR1 is SGHKS and CDR2 is YYEKEE in the germline V gene (reference sequence). V was clipped by 0 bases and J by 3 bases, with 13 bases between them. CDR3 amino acids: CASSLGWQGYYEQYV. The CDR3 nucleotides are TGTGCCAGCAGCTTGGGATGGCAGGGATACTACGAGCAGTACGTC.

V is TRBV6-4 and J is TRBJ2-7; 7 bases fit TRBD2. CDR3 length equals 17 residues. The V and J ends lost 2 bases and 0 bases, in that order; junction bases with no gene match: 10. The germline gives CDR1 MRHNA, CDR2 SNTAGT. CDR3 amino acids: CASSDKPSGSSSYEQYV. The CDR3 nucleotides read TGTGCCAGCAGTGACAAACCTAGCGGCAGTAGCTCCTACGAGCAGTACGTC.

The rearrangement links TRBV3-1 (or the pseudogene TRBV3-2) to TRBJ2-3, with 11 bases that match TRBD1. The germline gives CDR1 LGHDT, CDR2 YNNKEL (reference sequence). The CDR3 length is 15 residues. J gave up 6 bases and V 4 bases, and 6 bases lay outside the gene matches. The CDR3 coding sequence is TGTGCCAGCAGCCCGGGACAGGGGGAGACGGATACGCAGTATTTT. Translated: CASSPGQGETDTQYF.

The rearrangement uses TRBV28 and TRBJ1-1; D unclear. Trimming removed 6 bases from V and 1 base from J, with 15 bases in between. CDR1 is MDHEN, CDR2 SYDVKM, per germline. This CDR3 spans 15 amino acids. The CDR3 reads CASSRWISGNTEAFF. As DNA, the CDR3 is TGTGCCAGCAGCCGTTGGATTTCGGGGAACACTGAAGCTTTCTTT.

This clone was detected once. V is TRBV7-2 and J is TRBJ1-2, with D hard to call. This CDR3 has 14 amino acids. Germline CDR1 SGHTA, CDR2 FQGNSA. V was cut by 1 base and J by 4 bases, with 10 bases left in between. The DNA of the CDR3 is TGTGCCAGCAGCTTAGAAGCCAGCGGCTATGGCTACACCTTC. It codes for CASSLEASGYGYTF.

This chain joins TRBV28 and TRBJ1-4; 8 nucleotides align to TRBD1. The CDR3 length is 14 residues. V lost 5 bases and J lost 4; bases outside the gene matches: 3. Per the germline V gene, CDR1 is MDHEN and CDR2 is SYDVKM. CDR3 loop: CASSIQGGNEKLFF. The CDR3 DNA reads as TGTGCCAGCAGTATACAGGGGGGTAATGAAAAACTGTTTTTT.

This chain connects TRBV7-8 to TRBJ2-3, with D unresolved. The V gene lost 6 bases and the J gene lost 4 bases, with 5 bases spanning the gap. The germline V gene encodes CDR1 SGHVS and CDR2 FQNEAQ. The CDR3 contains 11 residues. In nucleotides, the CDR3 is TGTGCCAGCAGGCTCTCAGATACGCAGTATTTT. Translation gives CASRLSDTQYF. The full variable domain, with the rest looked up from reference TRBV7-8 and TRBJ2-3, is GAGVSQSPRYKVAKRGQDVALRCDPISGHVSLFWYQQALGQGPEFLTYFQNEAQLDKSGLPSDRFFAERPEGSVSTLKIQRTQQEDSAVYLCASRLSDTQYFGPGTRLTVL.